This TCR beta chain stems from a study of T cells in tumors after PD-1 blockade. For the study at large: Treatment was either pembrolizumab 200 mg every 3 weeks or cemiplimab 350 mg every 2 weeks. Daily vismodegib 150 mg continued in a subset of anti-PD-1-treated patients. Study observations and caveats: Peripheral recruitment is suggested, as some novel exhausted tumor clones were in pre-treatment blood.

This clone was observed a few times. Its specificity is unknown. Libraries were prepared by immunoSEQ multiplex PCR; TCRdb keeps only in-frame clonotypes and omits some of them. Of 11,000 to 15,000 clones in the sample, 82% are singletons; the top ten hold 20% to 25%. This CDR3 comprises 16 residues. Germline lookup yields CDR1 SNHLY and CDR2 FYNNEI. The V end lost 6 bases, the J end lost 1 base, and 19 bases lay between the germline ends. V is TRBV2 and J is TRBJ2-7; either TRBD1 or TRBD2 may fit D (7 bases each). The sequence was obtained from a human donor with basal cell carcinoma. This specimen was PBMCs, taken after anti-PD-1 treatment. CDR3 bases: TGTGCCAGCAGCGCCTCCCAGGGGGGGCTATCCTACGAGCAGTACTTC. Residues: CASSASQGGLSYEQYF.